The rows below give T cell receptor beta chains drawn from one sample of a study of cytomegalovirus exposure and HLA in healthy donors. Data came from immunoSEQ multiplex PCR; TCRdb stores just in-frame clones and leaves some out. Found here are some 71,000 clones; the top ten clones hold approximately 1.7%. The sequenced material came from PBMCs. Receptor source: a woman in her twenties or thirties in good health and CMV-seronegative. Each CDR3 is given with its conserved first and last residue. Fields, in order: D gene, V gene, J gene, CDR3 protein, CDR3 DNA. A D gene is named only where the DNA matches it firmly.

d_call: TRBD1
v_call: TRBV7-3
j_call: TRBJ2-1
cdr3_aa: CASSSGQGTYNEQFF
cdr3_nt: TGTGCCAGCAGCTCGGGACAGGGAACCTACAATGAGCAGTTCTTC

d_call: -
v_call: TRBV7-8
j_call: TRBJ2-7
cdr3_aa: CASSLDWAYEQYF
cdr3_nt: TGTGCCAGCAGCTTGGACTGGGCCTACGAGCAGTACTTC

d_call: -
v_call: TRBV9
j_call: TRBJ2-7
cdr3_aa: CASSVASDSSYEQYF
cdr3_nt: TGCGCCAGCAGCGTAGCTTCGGACAGCTCCTACGAGCAGTACTTC

d_call: -
v_call: TRBV6-1
j_call: TRBJ1-1
cdr3_aa: CASSRGGMNTEAFF
cdr3_nt: TGTGCCAGCAGCCGCGGGGGCATGAACACTGAAGCTTTCTTT

d_call: -
v_call: TRBV6-1
j_call: TRBJ2-5
cdr3_aa: CASRLRTVEETQYF
cdr3_nt: TGTGCCAGCAGGTTACGGACAGTAGAAGAGACCCAGTACTTC

d_call: -
v_call: TRBV27
j_call: TRBJ2-7
cdr3_aa: CASSYTGEAYEQYF
cdr3_nt: TGTGCCAGCAGTTATACCGGGGAGGCCTACGAGCAGTACTTC

d_call: -
v_call: TRBV6-6
j_call: TRBJ1-2
cdr3_aa: CASSYSEGSYGYTF
cdr3_nt: TGTGCCAGCAGTTACTCAGAGGGTTCCTATGGCTACACCTTC

d_call: -
v_call: TRBV19
j_call: TRBJ2-7
cdr3_aa: CASSNTYEQYF
cdr3_nt: TGTGCCAGTAGTAACACATACGAGCAGTACTTC

d_call: TRBD1
v_call: TRBV18
j_call: TRBJ1-1
cdr3_aa: CASSPDRGGTEAFF
cdr3_nt: TGTGCCAGCTCACCAGACAGGGGGGGCACTGAAGCTTTCTTT

d_call: -
v_call: TRBV19
j_call: TRBJ1-2
cdr3_aa: CASSSDSYGYTF
cdr3_nt: TGTGCCAGTAGTTCAGACAGCTATGGCTACACCTTC

d_call: -
v_call: TRBV9
j_call: TRBJ1-2
cdr3_aa: CASSVVTGSNYGYTF
cdr3_nt: TGTGCCAGCAGCGTAGTAACAGGGAGCAACTATGGCTACACCTTC

d_call: TRBD1
v_call: TRBV18
j_call: TRBJ2-7
cdr3_aa: CASSPPGDRGLYEQYF
cdr3_nt: TGTGCCAGCTCACCGCCGGGAGACAGGGGGCTCTACGAGCAGTACTTC

d_call: -
v_call: TRBV30
j_call: TRBJ1-4
cdr3_aa: CAWSAYGSSGKLFF
cdr3_nt: TGTGCCTGGAGTGCTTACGGCTCTTCGGGAAAACTGTTTTTT

d_call: TRBD1
v_call: TRBV30
j_call: TRBJ2-7
cdr3_aa: CAWKGGGSSYEQYF
cdr3_nt: TGTGCCTGGAAAGGGGGCGGCAGCTCCTACGAGCAGTACTTC

d_call: TRBD1
v_call: TRBV5-1
j_call: TRBJ2-1
cdr3_aa: CASSSGQGVYNEQFF
cdr3_nt: TGCGCCAGCAGCTCCGGACAGGGGGTCTACAATGAGCAGTTCTTC

d_call: TRBD2
v_call: TRBV5-6
j_call: TRBJ2-3
cdr3_aa: CASSLVAGGPTDTQYF
cdr3_nt: TGTGCCAGCAGCTTGGTAGCGGGAGGCCCCACAGATACGCAGTATTTT

d_call: TRBD1
v_call: TRBV5-1
j_call: TRBJ1-2
cdr3_aa: CASSHRQGGYGYTF
cdr3_nt: TGCGCCAGCAGCCATCGACAGGGAGGCTATGGCTACACCTTC

d_call: TRBD1
v_call: TRBV6-5
j_call: TRBJ1-5
cdr3_aa: CASSPGQGADQPQHF
cdr3_nt: TGTGCCAGCAGTCCCGGGCAGGGGGCGGATCAGCCCCAGCATTTT

d_call: -
v_call: TRBV29-1
j_call: TRBJ2-6
cdr3_aa: CSVHSSGANVLTF
cdr3_nt: TGCAGCGTTCACAGCTCTGGGGCCAACGTCCTGACTTTC

d_call: -
v_call: TRBV11-3
j_call: TRBJ2-1
cdr3_aa: CASSLDMREQFF
cdr3_nt: TGTGCCAGCAGCTTAGATATGCGGGAGCAGTTCTTC

d_call: TRBD2
v_call: TRBV6-6
j_call: TRBJ2-7
cdr3_aa: CASSYLAGPNEQYF
cdr3_nt: TGTGCCAGCAGTTACCTAGCGGGGCCCAACGAGCAGTACTTC

d_call: -
v_call: TRBV28
j_call: TRBJ1-2
cdr3_aa: CASQVHRSYGYTF
cdr3_nt: TGTGCCAGCCAGGTTCACAGGAGCTATGGCTACACCTTC

d_call: TRBD2
v_call: TRBV30
j_call: TRBJ2-2
cdr3_aa: CAWKAGAGGTGELFF
cdr3_nt: TGTGCCTGGAAAGCGGGGGCAGGAGGAACCGGGGAGCTGTTTTTT

d_call: TRBD1
v_call: TRBV4-1
j_call: TRBJ1-1
cdr3_aa: CASSQVTGDTEAFF
cdr3_nt: TGCGCCAGCAGCCAAGTAACAGGGGACACTGAAGCTTTCTTT